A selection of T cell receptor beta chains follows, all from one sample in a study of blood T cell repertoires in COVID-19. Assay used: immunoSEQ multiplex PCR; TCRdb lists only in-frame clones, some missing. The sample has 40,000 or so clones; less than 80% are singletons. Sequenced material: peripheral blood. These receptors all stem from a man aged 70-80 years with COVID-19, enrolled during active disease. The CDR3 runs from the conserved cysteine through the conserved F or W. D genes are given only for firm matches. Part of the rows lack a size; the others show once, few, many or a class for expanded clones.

TGCGCCAGCAGCACAGGGTCTGCTCTTCCTGAAGCTTTCTTT	CASSTGSALPEAFF	few	TRBJ1-1	-	TRBV5-1
TGTGCCAGCAGTTCCGGGACACATAACACCGGGGAGCTGTTTTTT	CASSSGTHNTGELFF	-	TRBJ2-2	-	TRBV6-5
TGTGCCAGCAGTTTATTGACAGGGTCGTTCTTCTTC	CASSLLTGSFFF	-	TRBJ2-7	TRBD1	TRBV28
TGTGCCAGCAGGAAGGACCTAGGGGATGAAAAACTGTTTTTT	CASRKDLGDEKLFF	-	TRBJ1-4	-	TRBV27
TGCGCCAGCAGCCATGTCACAGGTGAAGGGGCCAAAAACATTCAGTACTTC	CASSHVTGEGAKNIQYF	-	TRBJ2-4	-	TRBV4-1
TGTGCTAGTGGTTTGGGACACAAGGATAAACTTGTTGAGAACACTGAAGCTTTCTTT	CASGLGHKDKLVENTEAFF	-	TRBJ1-1	-	TRBV12-5
TGTGCCAGCAGCTCCGGTTCCTACGAGCAGTACTTC	CASSSGSYEQYF	-	TRBJ2-7	-	TRBV11-3
TGTGCCAGCAGCCAGGGGGCAAGCACAGATACGCAGTATTTT	CASSQGASTDTQYF	-	TRBJ2-3	TRBD1	TRBV9
TGTGCCAGTAAGGAACAGATGAACACTGAAGCTTTCTTT	CASKEQMNTEAFF	-	TRBJ1-1	-	TRBV19
TGTGCCAGCAGCCAGGCCCGGGACTCCCCAACTGAGCAGTTCTTC	CASSQARDSPTEQFF	-	TRBJ2-1	-	TRBV4-2
TGTGCCAGCAGTCGGACAGACAGCAATCAGCCCCAGCATTTT	CASSRTDSNQPQHF	-	TRBJ1-5	-	TRBV6-6
TGTGCCAGTAGTCGCACAGGGGTTCTTAGCACAGATACGCAGTATTTT	CASSRTGVLSTDTQYF	-	TRBJ2-3	TRBD1	TRBV19
TGCGCCAGCAGCCCCCGGGACAGACGATCTAGCAATCAGCCCCAGCATTTT	CASSPRDRRSSNQPQHF	few	TRBJ1-5	TRBD1	TRBV4-1
TGCAGCGGTTGGGACAGGACTAATGAAAAACTGTTTTTT	CSGWDRTNEKLFF	-	TRBJ1-4	TRBD1	TRBV29-1
TGTGCCAGCAGTGGCAGGCCAGGAACTGAAGCTTTCTTT	CASSGRPGTEAFF	-	TRBJ1-1	-	TRBV2
TGTGCCACCCTCGAGGGTAGCGGTTCCTACGAGCAGTACTTC	CATLEGSGSYEQYF	-	TRBJ2-7	-	TRBV10-3
TGTGCCACCAGCGACGGGGGTAACTACGAGCAGTACTTC	CATSDGGNYEQYF	once	TRBJ2-7	-	TRBV15
TGTGCCAGCAGCACCGGTACCTCTGGAAACACCATATATTTT	CASSTGTSGNTIYF	-	TRBJ1-3	-	TRBV13
TGTGCCAGCTCGGGACAGAGCTATGGCTACACCTTC	CASSGQSYGYTF	-	TRBJ1-2	TRBD1	TRBV18
TGTGCCAGCAGTGGACAGGGAAACTATGGCTACACCTTC	CASSGQGNYGYTF	once	TRBJ1-2	TRBD1	TRBV2
TGCAGCGCCTCTACAGGGAAGGCTGAAGCTTTCTTT	CSASTGKAEAFF	-	TRBJ1-1	-	TRBV29-1
TGTGCCAGCAGTTTAAGGTTATCCAGGCTTGGGTCCTACGAGCAGTACTTC	CASSLRLSRLGSYEQYF	-	TRBJ2-7	-	TRBV27
TGCAGTGCTAGTGATCGGGGCGGGGCTAGCAATGAGCAGTTCTTC	CSASDRGGASNEQFF	-	TRBJ2-1	-	TRBV20-1
TGTGCCAGCAGTTACCCAACAGGGGGGAGCAATCAGCCCCAGCATTTT	CASSYPTGGSNQPQHF	few	TRBJ1-5	TRBD1	TRBV6-2/TRBV6-3
TGTGCCAGCGGACAGGGGAGATATGGCTACACCTTC	CASGQGRYGYTF	-	TRBJ1-2	TRBD1	TRBV28
TGTGCCAGCAGTCCTACGGGGGGGAAACTGTTTTTT	CASSPTGGKLFF	-	TRBJ1-4	-	TRBV28
TGTGCCAGCAGCTCACACTTCGAGACAAGGTCCCACCTGAGAAATTCACCCCTCCACTTT	CASSSHFETRSHLRNSPLHF	-	TRBJ1-6	-	TRBV28
TGTGCCAGCAGCGAGGAAGGGACTAGCGGGCTAGGTTACGAGCAGTACTTC	CASSEEGTSGLGYEQYF	-	TRBJ2-7	TRBD2	TRBV2
TGTGCCAGCAGCCAAGCAGGATTAGCGGGAATGGACGGGGAGCTGTTTTTT	CASSQAGLAGMDGELFF	-	TRBJ2-2	TRBD2	TRBV4-2
TGTGCCTGGAGTGTATGGGGAGGTCAGCCCCAGCATTTT	CAWSVWGGQPQHF	-	TRBJ1-5	-	TRBV30
TGTGCCAGCAGCTGGACAGGGGCTACCAAAAACATTCAGTACTTC	CASSWTGATKNIQYF	-	TRBJ2-4	TRBD1	TRBV5-6
TGTGCCAGCAGCAAAGCGAAGGGGCATTCTTTACCCCAGCATTTT	CASSKAKGHSLPQHF	-	TRBJ1-5	-	TRBV21-1
TGTGCCAGCACAGGACAGGGTGGCTACAATGAGCAGTTCTTC	CASTGQGGYNEQFF	-	TRBJ2-1	TRBD1	TRBV6-5
TGTGCTAGTGGCACAGGGGTCGGCGGCTACACCTTC	CASGTGVGGYTF	-	TRBJ1-2	TRBD1	TRBV12-5
TGTGCCAGCAGTTCCGGGGGAGACTATGGCTACACCTTC	CASSSGGDYGYTF	many	TRBJ1-2	-	TRBV6-5
TGTGCCAGTAGGGAATTAGCGGGACCCTACAATGAGCAGTTCTTC	CASRELAGPYNEQFF	-	TRBJ2-1	TRBD2	TRBV19
TGCGCCAGCAGCCAACAGGGACAGGGGGTGAATGGCTACACCTTC	CASSQQGQGVNGYTF	-	TRBJ1-2	TRBD1	TRBV5-1
TGTGCCAGCAGGACTAGGGGTGGCAATGAGCAGTTCTTC	CASRTRGGNEQFF	-	TRBJ2-1	-	TRBV28
TGCGCCAGCAGCTACCAGGGGGCAGACAATGAGCAGTTCTTC	CASSYQGADNEQFF	-	TRBJ2-1	TRBD1	TRBV5-1
TGTGCCAGCAGCCAAACAGGGGGAAGTCAGCCCCAGCATTTT	CASSQTGGSQPQHF	-	TRBJ1-5	TRBD1	TRBV3-1/TRBV3-2
TGCAGCGTCGAGACTAGCGGGAGGTTTGTGAATGAGCAGTTCTTC	CSVETSGRFVNEQFF	-	TRBJ2-1	TRBD2	TRBV29-1
TGCGCCAGCAGCTTGAGGATCGGGCAGGGAAAGTTCTTC	CASSLRIGQGKFF	-	TRBJ2-1	-	TRBV5-1
TGTGCCAGCACCCCCGGAGGGGACACCGGGGAGCTGTTTTTT	CASTPGGDTGELFF	-	TRBJ2-2	-	TRBV28
TGCAGCGTTGAAAATTTAGGTGGGAGGGCCGGTTATGAGCAGTTCTTC	CSVENLGGRAGYEQFF	-	TRBJ2-1	TRBD2	TRBV29-1